This entry describes one TCR beta chain. The antigen remains undetermined. The J segment lost 0 bases and the V segment lost 8 bases, leaving 8 bases of the junction unmatched. Germline CDR1 and CDR2: MDHEN and SYDVKM. The CDR3 has 15 amino acids. The sample is drawn from a study of blood T cells in healthy people across ages. Study results and limitations: The study found more naive CD4+ cells and higher diversity in long-lived than aged donors.

The second PCR ran about 6 to 11 cycles with a sample-barcoded 5' primer and J-beta primers. TCRdb called the 5' RACE reads again in MiXCR, with one record for every CDR3 protein. The sample has some 1.7 million distinct CDR3 sequences, roughly 30% seen once. The sequence derives from a woman younger than 45 in good health. Material: blood. The chain links TRBV28 to TRBJ2-7; TRBD1 matches at 9 bases. The CDR3 bases are TGTGCCAGCGGTTGGGACAGGGAATACTCCTACGAGCAGTACTTC. Amino acids: CASGWDREYSYEQYF.